These 19 T cell receptor beta chains share one sample of origin, sequenced in a study of shared clonotypes between healthy human individuals. Profiled with immunoSEQ multiplex PCR; TCRdb holds only in-frame clones, not every one. Of around 500,000 clones listed, 70% to 80% are singletons. The sample was PBMCs. The receptors derive from a woman in her 40s in good health. Some clones in this sample may be carry-over from other donors' samples.

This rearrangement joins TRBV11-3 to TRBJ1-1, with 9 bases identical to TRBD1. With 3 bases clipped from V and 3 bases from J, the junction kept 5 bases outside the gene matches. Germline CDR1 SGHNT, CDR2 YENEEA. The CDR3 is 15 amino acids. The DNA for the CDR3 is TGTGCCAGCAGCTTCTACAGGGGGCTGGACACTGAAGCTTTCTTT. This gives the protein CASSFYRGLDTEAFF.

The chain links TRBV15 to TRBJ2-2; D is tentatively TRBD1 or TRBD2 (7 bases each). The CDR3 sequence is 17 residues long. Looked up from germline, CDR1 is LNHNV and CDR2 is YYDKDF (reference sequence). V lost 5 bases and J lost 6, with 22 bases in between. CDR3 in DNA: TGTGCCACCAGCTCCCCCAGGGGGGGCCCTCACCCCGGGGAGCTGTTTTTT. Translated: CATSSPRGGPHPGELFF.

The chain couples TRBV2 to TRBJ1-2; D remains ambiguous. Germline lookup yields CDR1 SNHLY and CDR2 FYNNEI. V was clipped by 4 bases and J by 7 bases, with 16 bases between them. The CDR3 has 14 residues. Here the CDR3 reads CASSVGQPKGGYTF. CDR3 nucleotide sequence: TGTGCCAGCAGTGTCGGCCAACCGAAGGGTGGCTACACCTTC.

The gene calls are TRBV5-1 and TRBJ2-5; a possible D gene is TRBD1 (6 bases). The CDR3 is 13 amino acids. The germline V gene encodes CDR1 SGHRS and CDR2 YFSETQ. The ends were cut back, 8 bases at V and 0 bases at J, with 11 bases in the middle. The chain's CDR3 is CASTQGNQETQYF. The CDR3 coding sequence is TGCGCCAGTACTCAGGGGAACCAAGAGACCCAGTACTTC.

This rearrangement joins TRBV28 to TRBJ2-1; weak D call: TRBD1 (5 bases). The CDR3 loop spans 14 amino acids. Germline CDR1 MDHEN, CDR2 SYDVKM. Trimming pared 2 bases from V and 3 bases from J, leaving 8 bases between. CDR3 protein: CASSLDSYYNEQFF. In DNA, the CDR3 is TGTGCCAGCAGTTTAGACAGCTACTACAATGAGCAGTTCTTC. The whole variable domain, filled in from reference TRBV28 and TRBJ2-1, reads DVKVTQSSRYLVKRTGEKVFLECVQDMDHENMFWYRQDPGLGLRLIYFSYDVKMKEKGDIPEGYSVSREKKERFSLILESASTNQTSMYLCASSLDSYYNEQFFGPGTRLTVL.

With respect to this clone: The junction departs from germline at one end; a sequencing error may be responsible. The rearrangement joins TRBV28 to TRBJ2-7, with 10 bases matching TRBD2. CDR1 is MDHEN, CDR2 SYDVKM, per germline. The CDR3 runs 13 residues. The CDR3 sequence is CASSLPSGGPPGF. In nucleotides, the CDR3 is TGTGCCAGCAGTTTACCTAGCGGGGGACCCCCGGGCTTC. The whole variable domain, filled in from reference TRBV28 and TRBJ2-7, reads DVKVTQSSRYLVKRTGEKVFLECVQDMDHENMFWYRQDPGLGLRLIYFSYDVKMKEKGDIPEGYSVSREKKERFSLILESASTNQTSMYLCASSLPSGGPPGFGPGTRLTVT.

This clone was recorded only once. The chain combines TRBV2 with TRBJ2-7; TRBD1 matches 7 bases. CDR3 size: 14 residues. Per germline, CDR1 SNHLY and CDR2 FYNNEI. V shed 8 bases, J shed 3 bases, and the junction held 10 bases outside the gene matches. CDR3 nucleotide sequence: TGTGCCAGCCGCGTTGGGACAGCCTACTACGAGCAGTACTTC. Amino acid sequence: CASRVGTAYYEQYF.

CDR3 bases: TGCGCCAGCAGCTTGGAGGGGCTCGGGGGGTACAATGAGCAGTTCTTC. Translation: CASSLEGLGGYNEQFF. The chain joins TRBV5-1 to TRBJ2-1, with 7 bases aligning to TRBD2. V lost 0 bases to trimming and J lost 4 bases; unmatched junction nucleotides: 7. Germline values: CDR1 SGHRS, CDR2 YFSETQ. The CDR3 covers 16 residues.

A remark on this clone: Mismatch with germline at one junction end may stem from a read error. The chain links TRBV29-1 to TRBJ1-1; D is perhaps TRBD1 (5 bases). This CDR3 has 14 amino acids. Germline V gives CDR1 SQVTM, CDR2 ANQGSEA. CDR3 sequence: CSVLGWGSDTEALF. CDR3 coding DNA: TGCAGCGTCCTCGGGTGGGGGTCGGACACTGAGGCTCTCTTT.

The chain joins TRBV7-2 to TRBJ2-1; D possibly corresponds to TRBD2 (6 bases). The V and J ends lost 3 bases and 1 base respectively, with 13 bases between them. In germline, CDR1 is SGHTA, CDR2 FQGNSA. The CDR3 covers 16 residues. This CDR3 reads CASSLLGAGSYNEQFF. The DNA of the CDR3 is TGTGCCAGCAGCTTGTTAGGGGCGGGATCCTACAATGAGCAGTTCTTC.

The chain uses TRBV27 and TRBJ1-2, with 8 bases that match TRBD1. Germline-derived CDR1 and CDR2 are MNHEY and SMNVEV (reference sequence). J was trimmed by 7 bases and V by 6 bases; bases with no gene match: 19. This CDR3 is 17 amino acids long. CDR3 sequence reads: CASSSLGTGGPMGGYTF. The CDR3 DNA reads TGTGCCAGCAGCTCCTTAGGGACAGGAGGACCTATGGGTGGCTACACCTTC.

This clone appeared a few times. V is TRBV11-2 and J is TRBJ2-3; perhaps D is TRBD1 or TRBD2 (6 bases each). This CDR3 has 15 amino acids. V was clipped by 2 bases and J by 2 bases, with 11 bases between them. From germline, CDR1 is SGHAT and CDR2 FQNNGV. CDR3 in DNA: TGTGCCAGCAGCTTATCGGGGGCTTTCACAGATACGCAGTATTTT. Its translation is CASSLSGAFTDTQYF.

CDR3 in amino acids: CAISEGRHEKLFF. CDR3 nucleotide sequence: TGTGCCATCAGTGAGGGCAGACATGAAAAACTGTTTTTT. V gene TRBV10-3 combines with J gene TRBJ1-4; D call uncertain. CDR3 length: 13 amino acids. Trimming took 2 bases from V and 6 from J, leaving 7 bases between them. Per the germline V gene, CDR1 is ENHRY and CDR2 is SYGVKD.

In regard to this clone: Other DNA sequences from this sample encode an identical CDR3 as well. The V gene is TRBV28, the J gene TRBJ2-7; 8 nucleotides align to TRBD1. The CDR3 totals 14 residues. Germline V gene lookup returns CDR1 MDHEN and CDR2 SYDVKM. Losses at the gene ends were 3 bases for V and 2 bases for J; bases not matched to a gene: 3. The CDR3 DNA sequence: TGTGCCAGCAGTTTTGGGACAGGAGCCTACGAGCAGTACTTC. It is translated as CASSFGTGAYEQYF.

CDR3 in amino acids: CASSVSQEEQFF. The CDR3 coding sequence is TGTGCCAGCAGCGTGTCCCAGGAGGAGCAGTTCTTC. The chain recombines TRBV9 with TRBJ2-1; D remains unclear. CDR3 size: 12 residues. Trimming shortened V by 2 bases and J by 10 bases, and 10 bases separated the two germline ends. The V gene's germline CDR1 is SGDLS and CDR2 YYNGEE.

V gene TRBV5-1 combines with J gene TRBJ2-5; TRBD2 agrees at 7 bases. The junction had 14 bases not matched to a gene; V was cut back by 0 bases and J by 3 bases. Germline assignment: CDR1 SGHRS and CDR2 YFSETQ. CDR3 size: 18 residues. CDR3 sequence reads: CASSLVLSVRLAEETQYF. The CDR3 bases are TGCGCCAGCAGCTTGGTATTAAGTGTCCGGCTAGCGGAAGAGACCCAGTACTTC.

The chain recombines TRBV5-1 with TRBJ1-2; D not certain. Trimming took off 0 bases at V and 1 base at J, with 4 bases between the two ends. Germline lookup yields CDR1 SGHRS and CDR2 YFSETQ. This CDR3 region has 13 residues. CDR3 sequence (DNA): TGCGCCAGCAGCTTGGGAGATAACTATGGCTACACCTTC. Protein product: CASSLGDNYGYTF.

V gene TRBV6-6 combines with J gene TRBJ1-1; 7 positions match TRBD1. This CDR3 has 15 amino acids. Germline V gene lookup returns CDR1 MNHNY and CDR2 SVGAGI (reference sequence). V gave up 0 bases and J gave up 4 bases; unmatched junction bases: 5. DNA for the CDR3: TGTGCCAGCAGTTACTCGGAAGGGGGCCTCACTGAAGCTTTCTTT. This translates into CASSYSEGGLTEAFF.

This sequence joins TRBV7-8 and TRBJ2-3, with 11 nucleotides matching TRBD1. From germline, CDR1 is SGHVS and CDR2 FQNEAQ. V trimming: 3 bases; J trimming: 3 bases; junction bases outside the gene matches: 5. The CDR3 is made up of 16 amino acids. The CDR3 protein is CASSLDRGPRTDTQYF. CDR3 sequence (DNA): TGTGCCAGCAGCTTGGACAGGGGGCCCCGAACAGATACGCAGTATTTT.